Listed here are 9 T cell receptor beta chains from one sample, sequenced in a study of neoadjuvant nivolumab and ipilimumab in lung cancer. Clones were read by immunoSEQ multiplex PCR, and TCRdb kept only the in-frame ones, dropping some. Of 15,000 to 20,000 clones in the sample, around three quarters were seen once. The source material was tumor tissue, sampled after neoadjuvant nivolumab, alone or with ipilimumab, at or shortly before surgery. The receptors were gathered from an adult with non-small cell lung cancer.

The chain links TRBV27 to TRBJ2-2; TRBD1 might be the D (5 bases). The germline V gene has CDR1 MNHEY and CDR2 SMNVEV (reference sequence). The CDR3 spans 16 residues. V was clipped by 0 bases and J by 5 bases, with 13 bases between them. This CDR3 is CASSLSPRVGTGELFF. The CDR3 DNA sequence: TGTGCCAGCAGTTTATCCCCCAGGGTTGGTACCGGGGAGCTGTTTTTT.

This clone was recorded only once. The chain carries TRBV30 and TRBJ2-7, with D perhaps matching TRBD2 (6 bases). Looked up from germline, CDR1 is GTSNPN and CDR2 is SVGIG (reference sequence). The V end lost 0 bases, the J end lost 3 bases, and 12 bases lay between the germline ends. CDR3 length equals 14 residues. The CDR3 bases are TGTGCCTGGAGTGTCGGGGGAGTTGGCTACGAGCAGTACTTC. Its protein is CAWSVGGVGYEQYF.

CDR3 residues: CASSLTGLGYEQYF. As DNA, the CDR3 is TGTGCCAGCAGTTTAACGGGACTCGGCTACGAGCAGTACTTC. The rearrangement links TRBV27 to TRBJ2-7; D may be TRBD2 (6 bases). Germline V lookup: CDR1 MNHEY, CDR2 SMNVEV (reference sequence). V lost 2 bases and J lost 3, with 11 bases in between. This CDR3 spans 14 amino acids.

The chain employs TRBV10-3 and TRBJ1-5, with a possible D match to TRBD1 (5 bases). The CDR3 extends over 12 amino acids. The ends were cut back, 8 bases at V and 2 bases at J, with 7 bases in the middle. From germline, CDR1 is ENHRY and CDR2 SYGVKD. The CDR3 coding sequence is TGTGCCATCGGCAGGGGCAATCAGCCCCAGCATTTT. Translating it yields CAIGRGNQPQHF.

The chain has TRBV4-2 and TRBJ1-6; 10 nucleotides line up with TRBD1. Germline-derived CDR1 and CDR2 are LGHNA and YNFKEQ. The CDR3 has 15 amino acids. J lost 7 bases, V lost 4 bases, and 4 bases had no gene match. CDR3 nucleotides: TGTGCCAGCAGCCTCGGACAGGGGGGGAATTCACCCCTCCACTTT. Translating it yields CASSLGQGGNSPLHF.

The CDR3 is CASTDRLSGANVLTF. CDR3 sequence (DNA): TGTGCCAGCACCGACCGCCTCTCTGGGGCCAACGTCCTGACTTTC. This chain joins TRBV6-1 and TRBJ2-6; unclear D gene. This CDR3 has 15 amino acids. Trimming pared 7 bases from V and 0 bases from J, leaving 10 bases between. The germline gives CDR1 MNHNS, CDR2 SASEGT.

The genes are TRBV6-5 and TRBJ2-7; 10 bases are a match to TRBD2. The CDR3 runs 15 residues. J was trimmed by 3 bases and V by 7 bases; bases with no gene match: 9. CDR1 MNHEY and CDR2 SVGAGI come from the germline V gene. The CDR3 region is CASTPGLASLYEQYF. CDR3 nucleotides: TGTGCCAGCACTCCGGGACTAGCGAGCCTCTACGAGCAGTACTTC.

The genes are TRBV6-5 and TRBJ2-5; no clear D gene. The CDR3 covers 15 residues. Germline loops: CDR1 MNHEY, CDR2 SVGAGI. Trimming left V 0 bases short and J 4 bases short, with 12 bases between. The CDR3 nucleotides read TGTGCCAGCAGTTACTCGGCCGCGCGCCGAGAGACCCAGTACTTC. Translated, it gives CASSYSAARRETQYF.

V and J are TRBV7-9 and TRBJ1-2; a weak D match, TRBD1 (5 bases). V dropped 5 bases and J dropped 8 bases, with 33 bases sitting between them. Germline CDR1 reads SEHNR; CDR2 reads FQNEAQ (reference sequence). The CDR3 is 19 residues long. The CDR3 coding sequence is TGTGCCAGCAGCCCCTCATACCCCGGGGCAAATGGAGTCGGAGGGGGCTACACCTTC. Protein: CASSPSYPGANGVGGGYTF.